This T cell receptor beta chain was recorded in a study of Ad26.COV2.S vaccination and SARS-CoV-2 variants. Profiling relied on immunoSEQ multiplex PCR, and the TCRdb table lists in-frame clones only, not all of them. The sample yields 300,000 to 450,000 clones, around 92% seen once. General observations from the study: Vaccine recipients and placebo recipients showed similar non-spike TCR breadth.

Germline V gene data show CDR1 as SGHTA and CDR2 as FQGNSA. Trimming pared 2 bases from V and 0 bases from J, leaving 8 bases between. This CDR3 contains 14 residues. With regard to this clone: Its target is not known.

The sequenced sample was peripheral blood, obtained after recovery from COVID-19. The chain employs TRBV7-2 and TRBJ2-7; maybe TRBD1 (6 bases). The clonotype was recovered from a human donor who had recovered from COVID-19. CDR3 sequence (DNA): TGTGCCAGCAGCTTACAGGGGAGCTCCTACGAGCAGTACTTC. It translates to CASSLQGSSYEQYF.